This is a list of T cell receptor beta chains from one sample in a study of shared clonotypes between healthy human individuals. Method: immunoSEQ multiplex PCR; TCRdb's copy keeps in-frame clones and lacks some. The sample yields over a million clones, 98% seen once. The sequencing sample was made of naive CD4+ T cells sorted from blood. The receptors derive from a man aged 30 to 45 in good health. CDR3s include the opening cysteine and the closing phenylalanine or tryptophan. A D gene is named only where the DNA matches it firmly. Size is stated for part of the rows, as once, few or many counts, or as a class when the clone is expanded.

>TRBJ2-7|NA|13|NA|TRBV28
TGTGCCAGCAGTTTAGCAGGGGCCTACGAGCAGTACTTC
CASSLAGAYEQYF
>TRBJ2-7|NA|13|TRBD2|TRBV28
TGTGCCAGCAGTTTGAACGGGAGGGGGGAGCAGTACTTC
CASSLNGRGEQYF
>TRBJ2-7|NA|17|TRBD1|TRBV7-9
TGTGCCAGCAGCCTGGAGACAGGGGGCTATCGCGCCTACGAGCAGTACTTC
CASSLETGGYRAYEQYF
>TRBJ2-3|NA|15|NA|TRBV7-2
TGTGCCAGCAGCTTTCCGACGGGTAGCACAGATACGCAGTATTTT
CASSFPTGSTDTQYF
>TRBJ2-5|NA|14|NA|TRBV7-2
TGTGCCAGCAGCTTAGGGAGGGAGCAGGAGACCCAGTACTTC
CASSLGREQETQYF
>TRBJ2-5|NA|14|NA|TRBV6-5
TGTGCCAGCAGTTCCGGGATAAACCAAGAGACCCAGTACTTC
CASSSGINQETQYF
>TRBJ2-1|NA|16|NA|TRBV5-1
TGCGCCAGCAGCTTTGTTAAGGTTAGCTCCTACAATGAGCAGTTCTTC
CASSFVKVSSYNEQFF
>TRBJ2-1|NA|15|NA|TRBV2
TGTGCCAGCAGTGAAGAATTAGGCACTATCTATGAGCAGTTCTTC
CASSEELGTIYEQFF
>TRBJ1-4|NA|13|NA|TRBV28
TGTGCCAGCACTCTTGGGGGAGCGGTAGAACTGTTTTTT
CASTLGGAVELFF
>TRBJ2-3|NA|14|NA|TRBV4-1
TGCGCCAGCAGCCAAGGGGGTTTTCCAGATACGCAGTATTTT
CASSQGGFPDTQYF
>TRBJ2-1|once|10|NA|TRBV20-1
TGCAGTGCCACACGGGATGAGCAGTTCTTC
CSATRDEQFF
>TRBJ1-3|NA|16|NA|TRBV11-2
TGTGCCAGCAGCTTACTGGAGCACCTGGTGGGGGACACCATATATTTT
CASSLLEHLVGDTIYF
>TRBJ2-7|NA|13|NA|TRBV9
TGTGCCAGCAGCGTAGAATTCGTTGGCGAGCAGTACTTC
CASSVEFVGEQYF
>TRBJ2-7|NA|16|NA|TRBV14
TGTGCCAGCAGCCAAGATTCCGCGGATAAAACCTACGAGCAGTACTTC
CASSQDSADKTYEQYF
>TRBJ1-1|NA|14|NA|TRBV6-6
TGTGCCAGCAGCCTTCCTCTGGGGGACACTGAAGCTTTCTTT
CASSLPLGDTEAFF
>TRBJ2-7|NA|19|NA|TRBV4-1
TGCGCCAGCAGCCAAGTGAGGGGGAACTGGGAGGGCAACTCCTACGAGCAGTACTTC
CASSQVRGNWEGNSYEQYF
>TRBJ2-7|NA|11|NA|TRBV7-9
TGTGCCAGCAGCTGGAGCCGCGAGCAGTACTTC
CASSWSREQYF
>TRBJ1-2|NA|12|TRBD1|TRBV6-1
TGTGCCACCCACAGGGGCCCCAATGGCTACACCTTC
CATHRGPNGYTF
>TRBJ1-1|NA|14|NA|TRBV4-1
TGCGCCAGCAGCCAGGCCATAAGAAACACTGAAGCTTTCTTT
CASSQAIRNTEAFF
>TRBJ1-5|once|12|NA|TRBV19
TGTGCCAGTAGAACAGGGTTTCAGCCCCAGCATTTT
CASRTGFQPQHF
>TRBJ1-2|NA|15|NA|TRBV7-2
TGTGCCAGCAGCCTCTCCGGCCAGCTTAACTATGGCTACACCTTC
CASSLSGQLNYGYTF
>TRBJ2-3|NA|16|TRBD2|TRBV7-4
TGTGCCAGCAGCTCATCTAGCGGGAGAAGCACAGATACGCAGTATTTT
CASSSSSGRSTDTQYF
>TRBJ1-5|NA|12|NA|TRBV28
TGTGCCAGTTACGTCCGTAATCAGCCCCAGCATTTT
CASYVRNQPQHF
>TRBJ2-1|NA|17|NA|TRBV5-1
TGCGCCAGCAGCTTGTTGATAACGGGAGCCGGGGGCAATGAGCAGTTCTTC
CASSLLITGAGGNEQFF
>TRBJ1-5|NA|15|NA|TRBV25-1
TGTGCCAGCAGTGTGGGAGAAGGGGGGAATCAGCCCCAGCATTTT
CASSVGEGGNQPQHF
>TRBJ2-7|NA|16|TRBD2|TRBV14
TGTGCCAGCAGCCGCGTGGGGGGAGGGCTTTCCTACGAGCAGTACTTC
CASSRVGGGLSYEQYF
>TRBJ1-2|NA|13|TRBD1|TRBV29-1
TGCAGCGCACGGGACAGGGGTAACTATGGCTACACCTTC
CSARDRGNYGYTF
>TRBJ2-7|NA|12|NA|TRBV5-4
TGTGCCAGCAGCCGGACAGCCTACGAGCAGTACTTC
CASSRTAYEQYF
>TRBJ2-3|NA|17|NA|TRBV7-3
TGTGCCAGCAGCCCGACCCCGCCGTTAGCGGGCACAGATACGCAGTATTTT
CASSPTPPLAGTDTQYF
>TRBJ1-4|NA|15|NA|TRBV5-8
TGTGCCAGCAGCTTGGATGGGGGGCTGGGTGAAAAACTGTTTTTT
CASSLDGGLGEKLFF
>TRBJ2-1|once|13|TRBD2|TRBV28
TGTGCCAGTGTGACTAGCGGGAAGGTTGAGCAGTTCTTC
CASVTSGKVEQFF
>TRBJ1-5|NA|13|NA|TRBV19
TGTGCCAGTAGTGTGGGTCCGCATCAGCCCCAGCATTTT
CASSVGPHQPQHF
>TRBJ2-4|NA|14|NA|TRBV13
TGTGCCAGCAGCCAGCTACTAGCCAAAAACATTCAGTACTTC
CASSQLLAKNIQYF
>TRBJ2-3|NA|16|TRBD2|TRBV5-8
TGTGCCAGCAGCTTGGGACTAGCGGGAGCGACGGATACGCAGTATTTT
CASSLGLAGATDTQYF
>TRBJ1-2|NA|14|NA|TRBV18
TGTGCCAGCTCACCTACCGGGTCCTTTTTTGGCTACACCTTC
CASSPTGSFFGYTF
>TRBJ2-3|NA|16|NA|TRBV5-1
TGCGCCAGCAGCCCCGGGTCGGGGACGCCCTTAGATACGCAGTATTTT
CASSPGSGTPLDTQYF
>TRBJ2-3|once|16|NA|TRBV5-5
TGTGCCAGCAGCTCCGACAGACCGCTTCAAACAGATACGCAGTATTTT
CASSSDRPLQTDTQYF
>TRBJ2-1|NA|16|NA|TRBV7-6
TGTGCCAGCAGCTTAGGGAGAGAGAGCTCCTACAATGAGCAGTTCTTC
CASSLGRESSYNEQFF
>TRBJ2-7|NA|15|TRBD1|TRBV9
TGTGCCAGCAGCGCGACGGGACAGGGGACCTACGAGCAGTACTTC
CASSATGQGTYEQYF
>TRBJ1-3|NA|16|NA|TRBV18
TGTGCCAGCTCACAAAGGACCCCCTCCTCTGGAAACACCATATATTTT
CASSQRTPSSGNTIYF
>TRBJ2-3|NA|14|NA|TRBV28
TGTGCCAGCAGTTCGCCAGGGCTCACAGATACGCAGTATTTT
CASSSPGLTDTQYF
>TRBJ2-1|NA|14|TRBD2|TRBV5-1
TGCGCCAGCACTCTAGCGGGAGGATACAATGAGCAGTTCTTC
CASTLAGGYNEQFF
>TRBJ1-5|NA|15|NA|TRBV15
TGTGCCACCAGCAGCCGTGGCAGGGCAGGGCAGCCCCAGCATTTT
CATSSRGRAGQPQHF
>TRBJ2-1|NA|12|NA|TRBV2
TGTGCCAGCAGTCCCCCCGGCAATGAGCAGTTCTTC
CASSPPGNEQFF
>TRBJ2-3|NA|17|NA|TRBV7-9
TGTGCCAGCAGCTTACCGCAGGGCAGGACCACCTCCGATACGCAGTATTTT
CASSLPQGRTTSDTQYF
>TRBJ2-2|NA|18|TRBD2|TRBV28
TGTGCCAGCAGTTTACCTCGGACTAGCGGAACGAACACCGGGGAGCTGTTTTTT
CASSLPRTSGTNTGELFF
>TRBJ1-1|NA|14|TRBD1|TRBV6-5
TGTGCCAGCAGTTACCAGGGGGCAGTCACTGAAGCTTTCTTT
CASSYQGAVTEAFF
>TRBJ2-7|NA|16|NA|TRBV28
TGTGCCAGCAGTTTATTAGCGGGACAGGGACGCTACGAGCAGTACTTC
CASSLLAGQGRYEQYF
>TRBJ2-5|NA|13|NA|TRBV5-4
TGTGCCAGCAGCTTAGGACAGCAAGAGACCCAGTACTTC
CASSLGQQETQYF
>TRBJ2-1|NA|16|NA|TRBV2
TGTGCCAGCAGTGTTCTTCATCCTCTAGCCTACAATGAGCAGTTCTTC
CASSVLHPLAYNEQFF
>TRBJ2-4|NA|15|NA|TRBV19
TGTGCCAGTAGTATACAGGGGCTTGCCAAAAACATTCAGTACTTC
CASSIQGLAKNIQYF
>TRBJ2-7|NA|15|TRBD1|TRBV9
TGTGCCAGCAGCTCCCACCCTCAGGGGGCCTACGAGCAGTACTTC
CASSSHPQGAYEQYF
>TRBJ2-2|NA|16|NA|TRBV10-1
TGCGCCAGCAGTGAGTCGGGTGGACAGAACACCGGGGAGCTGTTTTTT
CASSESGGQNTGELFF
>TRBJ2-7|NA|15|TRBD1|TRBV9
TGTGCCAGCAGCGTAGGAGGGACAGGGGGCTACGAGCAGTACTTC
CASSVGGTGGYEQYF
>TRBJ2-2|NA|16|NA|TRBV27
TGTGCCAGCAGTTCCAAGGTATATCGGCAAACCGGGGAGCTGTTTTTT
CASSSKVYRQTGELFF